The rows below give T cell receptor beta chains drawn from one sample of a study of CD8+CD57+ T cells in acquired aplastic anemia. In TCRdb, the reads were re-called with MiXCR into one record per CDR3 protein. The sample shows about 160,000 distinct CDR3 sequences, around 45% of them seen only once. Sequenced material: sorted CD4+, CD8+, or CD8+CD57+ T cells (not recorded which) from PBMCs. The receptors shown here come from a human donor in good health. The CDR3 runs from the conserved cysteine through the conserved F or W. Fields, in order: clone size, D gene, J gene, V gene, CDR3 DNA, CDR3 protein. D genes are given only for firm matches. Clone size is given for some rows only: seen once, a few or many times, or a class if the clone is expanded.

abundance: NA
d_gene: NA
j_gene: TRBJ2-3
v_gene: TRBV5-1
CDR3nt: TGCGCCAGCACCAGGCTGGATACGCAGTATTTT
CDR3aa: CASTRLDTQYF

abundance: few
d_gene: TRBD1
j_gene: TRBJ1-3
v_gene: TRBV7-9
CDR3nt: TGTGCCAGCAGCTTACGGACCTCCCCCGACAGGGGGCTATACACCATATATTTT
CDR3aa: CASSLRTSPDRGLYTIYF

abundance: NA
d_gene: NA
j_gene: TRBJ2-7
v_gene: TRBV5-1
CDR3nt: TGCGCCAGCAGCTTGGGGTGGGGGGCCTACGAGCAGTACTTC
CDR3aa: CASSLGWGAYEQYF

abundance: NA
d_gene: TRBD2
j_gene: TRBJ2-1
v_gene: TRBV24-1
CDR3nt: TGTGCCACCAGTGGGGGGGGTGGTCTACACAATGAGCAGTTCTTC
CDR3aa: CATSGGGGLHNEQFF

abundance: NA
d_gene: NA
j_gene: TRBJ2-6
v_gene: TRBV20-1
CDR3nt: TGCAGTGCTAGACCAACTAGCTCTGGGGCCAACGTCCTGACTTTC
CDR3aa: CSARPTSSGANVLTF

abundance: few
d_gene: NA
j_gene: TRBJ2-4
v_gene: TRBV12-3/TRBV12-4
CDR3nt: TGTGCCAGCAGCGACCCCAGCCGGGGGACCAAAAACATTCAGTACTTC
CDR3aa: CASSDPSRGTKNIQYF

abundance: NA
d_gene: NA
j_gene: TRBJ2-1
v_gene: TRBV2
CDR3nt: TGTGCCAGCAGTGAAGGGTACAATGAGCAGTTCTTC
CDR3aa: CASSEGYNEQFF

abundance: many
d_gene: NA
j_gene: TRBJ2-3
v_gene: TRBV7-2
CDR3nt: TGTGCCAGCAGCCTGCTGGGCGGGAGCACAGATACGCAGTATTTT
CDR3aa: CASSLLGGSTDTQYF

abundance: NA
d_gene: NA
j_gene: TRBJ2-3
v_gene: TRBV28
CDR3nt: TGTGCCAGCAGACAGTTGACAGATACGCAGTATTTT
CDR3aa: CASRQLTDTQYF

abundance: many
d_gene: TRBD1
j_gene: TRBJ1-4
v_gene: TRBV20-1
CDR3nt: TGCAGTGCTATATACAGGGGAGATGAAAAACTGTTTTTT
CDR3aa: CSAIYRGDEKLFF

abundance: NA
d_gene: NA
j_gene: TRBJ1-5
v_gene: TRBV6-5
CDR3nt: TGTGCCAGCAGCTCCTCGGGGGTCCAGCCCCAGCATTTT
CDR3aa: CASSSSGVQPQHF